This T cell receptor (beta chain) was sequenced during a study of T cell repertoires in cytomegalovirus infection. The wider study: Signatures in public TCR beta sequences pointed to both CMV infection and matching HLA type. General study findings and limits: Cumulated frequencies of public TCR beta families served to identify carriers of CMV plus the relevant HLA. Dominant in the ex vivo response were TCR beta clonotypes restricted by HLA-C and specific for CMV.

Germline lookup yields CDR1 SEHNR and CDR2 FQNEAQ (reference sequence). V shed 5 bases and J 1 base; nucleotides not matched to a gene: 11. CDR3 length equals 19 residues. Many counts were recorded for this clonotype. The target antigen is unknown. In TCRdb, the reads were re-called with MiXCR into one record per CDR3 protein. The table includes about 140,000 distinct CDR3 sequences, 5.5% to 8% detected once. Sequenced input: PBMCs. The chain carries TRBV7-9 and TRBJ2-1; 13 positions agree with TRBD2. This TCR was recovered from a human donor in good health (CMV status not recorded). Some clones in this sample may be carry-over from other donors' samples. CDR3 coding DNA: TGTGCCAGCAGCACCCCACTAGCGGGGGGGCGTTTGTCCTACAATGAGCAGTTCTTC. It codes for CASSTPLAGGRLSYNEQFF.